The clone carrying this T cell receptor (beta chain) has a handful of counts. No antigen is known for it. This entry is derived from a study of T cell repertoires in cytomegalovirus infection. For the study at large: Recently identified HLA-C-restricted CMV epitopes were among the peptides used. Both CMV infection and a matching HLA type were indicated by public TCR beta signatures. Notes on the study in general: Predominance within the ex vivo response was attributable to HLA-C-restricted CMV-specific TCR beta clonotypes. Based on cumulative public TCR beta family frequency, carriers of CMV plus the relevant HLA were identified.

TCRdb ran MiXCR on the reads and lists one entry per CDR3 protein. The sample lists some 700,000 distinct CDR3 sequences; around 31% were seen once. V lost 6 bases, J lost 4 bases, and 10 bases lay in between. The CDR3 covers 11 residues. Germline CDR1 DFQATT, CDR2 SNEGSKA (reference sequence). The V call is TRBV20-1, the J call TRBJ2-7; no definite D call. This TCR was recovered from a human donor in good health (CMV status not recorded). Some clones in this sample may be carry-over from other donors' samples. Sample: cultured PBMCs, taken from culture after CMV antigen stimulation. CDR3 bases: TGCAGTGCCTCAGCGCCTTACGAGCAGTACTTC. This gives the protein CSASAPYEQYF.